The TCR beta chain under discussion was sequenced for a study of shared clonotypes between healthy human individuals. Across the whole study: Each donor contributed plates that comprised three CD4 naive, three CD4 memory, two CD8 naive and one CD8 memory.

This table comes from immunoSEQ multiplex PCR, and its TCRdb copy is limited to in-frame clones, with some not included. The sample has over 1.5 million clones, 98% seen once. V lost 1 base, J lost 1 base, and 11 bases lay in between. The CDR3 runs to 16 residues. The germline V gene encodes CDR1 LNHDA and CDR2 SQIVND (reference sequence). The rearrangement uses TRBV19 and TRBJ1-5; no reliable D call. The receptor was isolated from a man younger than 45 in good health. The sequenced material came from naive CD4+ T cells sorted from blood. Described subset: CD45RA+ positively selected. CDR3 in amino acids: CASSIVAGRSNQPQHF. CDR3 in DNA: TGTGCCAGTAGTATAGTAGCTGGCAGGAGCAATCAGCCCCAGCATTTT. The whole variable domain, remainder taken from reference TRBV19 and TRBJ1-5, is DGGITQSPKYLFRKEGQNVTLSCEQNLNHDAMYWYRQDPGQGLRLIYYSQIVNDFQKGDIAEGYSVSREKKESFPLTVTSAQKNPTAFYLCASSIVAGRSNQPQHFGDGTRLSIL.